A selection of T cell receptor beta chains follows, all from one sample in a study of blood T cells in healthy people across ages. TCRdb passed the 5' RACE reads through MiXCR, listing each CDR3 protein once. The table records a few hundred thousand distinct CDR3 sequences, about 25% of them present only once. Specimen: blood. These receptors originate from a woman in her 70s in good health. Both conserved end residues are part of each CDR3. The D gene is left open where the match is weak. Clone size, where shown, is once, few, many, or a class for clones that have expanded.

j_call,v_call,clone_size,d_call,cdr3_aa,cdr3_nt
TRBJ1-1,TRBV15,few,.,CATSTSTRNTEAFF,TGTGCCACCAGCACCTCTACCAGGAACACTGAAGCTTTCTTT
TRBJ2-7,TRBV15,few,TRBD1,CATSREGQGYEQYF,TGTGCCACCAGCAGAGAGGGACAGGGCTACGAGCAGTACTTC
TRBJ1-2,TRBV18,.,.,CASSPPNDRPYGYTF,TGTGCCAGCTCACCACCGAACGACAGGCCCTATGGCTACACCTTC
TRBJ2-3,TRBV5-1,.,TRBD2,CASSLELAGEDTQYF,TGCGCCAGCAGCTTGGAACTAGCGGGAGAAGATACGCAGTATTTT
TRBJ2-1,TRBV14,few,.,CAGSPARLSYNEQFF,TGTGCCGGCAGCCCCGCCCGACTTTCCTACAATGAGCAGTTCTTC
TRBJ1-3,TRBV20-1,.,.,CSASATAGNTIYF,TGCAGTGCTAGCGCCACAGCTGGAAACACCATATATTTT
TRBJ1-4,TRBV12-3/TRBV12-4,.,.,CANSAPTGNEKLFF,TGTGCCAACAGTGCCCCCACAGGGAATGAAAAACTGTTTTTT
TRBJ2-7,TRBV10-3,.,TRBD2,CAISELTRGDYELYF,TGTGCCATCAGTGAGCTTACTCGGGGGGATTACGAGCTGTACTTC
TRBJ2-1,TRBV7-2,.,TRBD2,CASRQTQASGSYNEQFF,TGTGCCAGCAGACAAACCCAGGCTAGCGGGTCCTACAATGAGCAGTTCTTC
TRBJ1-1,TRBV18,.,.,CASSPRRQDMNTEAFF,TGTGCCAGCTCACCACGCAGACAGGACATGAACACTGAAGCTTTCTTT
TRBJ2-2,TRBV14,few,TRBD1,CASRKQGTGELFF,TGTGCCAGCAGGAAACAGGGGACCGGGGAGCTGTTTTTT
TRBJ2-3,TRBV7-7,.,.,CASSPTQGGDTQYF,TGTGCTAGCAGCCCTACACAGGGTGGCGATACGCAGTATTTT
TRBJ1-1,TRBV6-2/TRBV6-3,few,.,CASSYSRGGGGTEAFF,TGTGCCAGCAGTTACTCCCGCGGGGGTGGGGGCACTGAAGCTTTCTTT
TRBJ2-5,TRBV4-2,.,TRBD2,CASSQPGGGKETQYF,TGTGCCAGCAGCCAACCGGGAGGTGGAAAAGAGACCCAGTACTTC
TRBJ2-3,TRBV5-1,few,.,CASSQNTQPAASTDTQYF,TGCGCCAGCAGCCAAAATACCCAACCTGCAGCTAGCACAGATACGCAGTATTTT
TRBJ2-3,TRBV12-3/TRBV12-4,.,.,CASKPGGSTDTQYF,TGTGCCAGCAAGCCCGGCGGGAGCACAGATACGCAGTATTTT
TRBJ1-3,TRBV3-1,.,.,CASSRGGENTIYF,TGTGCCAGCAGCCGCGGGGGAGAAAACACCATATATTTT
TRBJ2-7,TRBV20-1,few,.,CSASGGLSEQYF,TGCAGTGCTAGTGGGGGGCTTTCCGAGCAGTACTTC
TRBJ1-5,TRBV20-1,few,TRBD1,CSARQGAGSNQPQHF,TGCAGTGCTAGACAGGGGGCTGGGAGCAATCAGCCCCAGCATTTT
TRBJ2-5,TRBV7-6,.,.,CASSLRAQLQETQYF,TGTGCCAGCAGCTTACGGGCCCAACTGCAAGAGACCCAGTACTTC
TRBJ2-5,TRBV2,few,.,CASEGIQETQYF,TGTGCCAGCGAGGGGATTCAAGAGACCCAGTACTTC
TRBJ2-5,TRBV6-5,few,TRBD1,CASSYSRPGQGFRETQYF,TGTGCCAGCAGTTACTCGAGACCTGGACAGGGTTTCAGAGAGACCCAGTACTTC
TRBJ1-6,TRBV18,few,.,CASPPAGPSPNSPLHF,TGTGCCAGCCCACCGGCCGGGCCCAGTCCAAATTCGCCCCTCCACTTT
TRBJ2-7,TRBV18,many,.,CASSRITGEQYF,TGTGCCAGCTCACGCATTACGGGCGAGCAGTACTTC
TRBJ2-1,TRBV12-3/TRBV12-4,many,.,CASCYGSYNEQFF,TGTGCCAGCTGCTATGGATCCTACAATGAGCAGTTCTTC
TRBJ2-1,TRBV7-2,few,TRBD2,CASSFPPGGKGNEQFF,TGTGCCAGCAGCTTTCCACCGGGAGGGAAAGGAAATGAGCAGTTCTTC
TRBJ2-4,TRBV27,.,TRBD1,CASSSGQGLGDIQYF,TGTGCCAGCAGTTCGGGACAGGGGTTGGGGGACATTCAGTACTTC
TRBJ1-4,TRBV5-1,many,.,CASSFGGSNEKLFF,TGCGCCAGCAGCTTCGGAGGGTCTAATGAAAAACTGTTTTTT
TRBJ1-5,TRBV6-5,.,.,CASKQGWGQPQHF,TGTGCCAGCAAACAGGGATGGGGTCAGCCCCAGCATTTT
TRBJ1-4,TRBV5-1,few,.,CASSIGDSLEKLFF,TGCGCCAGCAGCATCGGTGACAGTCTTGAAAAACTGTTTTTT
TRBJ2-2,TRBV29-1,.,TRBD2,CSVEGLAGGGELFF,TGCAGCGTTGAAGGACTAGCGGGAGGCGGGGAGCTGTTTTTT
TRBJ2-3,TRBV20-1,.,.,CSARLSTDTQYF,TGCAGTGCTAGGTTGAGTACAGATACGCAGTATTTT
TRBJ2-5,TRBV5-1,few,TRBD1,CARSRGTGQILEGIVETQYF,TGCGCCCGCAGTCGAGGAACGGGACAGATTCTCGAAGGGATTGTAGAGACCCAGTACTTC
TRBJ2-7,TRBV10-3,many,.,CAISETDTYEQYF,TGTGCCATCAGTGAGACGGACACCTACGAGCAGTACTTC
TRBJ2-2,TRBV6-5,.,.,CASRRTANTRELFF,TGTGCCAGCAGACGAACAGCGAACACCAGGGAGCTGTTTTTT
TRBJ2-1,TRBV6-1,few,TRBD1,CASSQGQGRNLYNEQFF,TGTGCCAGCAGTCAGGGACAGGGACGGAATCTGTACAATGAGCAGTTCTTC
TRBJ2-7,TRBV28,many,.,CASSWAWEMETDQYEQYF,TGTGCCAGCAGTTGGGCATGGGAGATGGAAACGGACCAATACGAGCAGTACTTC
TRBJ2-1,TRBV20-1,.,TRBD2,CSADMLAGVGYNEQFF,TGCAGTGCTGATATGCTAGCGGGAGTGGGTTACAATGAGCAGTTCTTC
TRBJ2-5,TRBV3-1,few,TRBD2,CASSRLAEETQYF,TGTGCCAGCAGCCGACTAGCGGAAGAGACCCAGTACTTC
TRBJ1-3,TRBV20-1,.,.,CSARDLPGNTIYF,TGCAGTGCTAGAGATCTACCGGGAAACACCATATATTTT
TRBJ1-6,TRBV3-1,.,.,CASSPKRQNSPLHF,TGTGCCAGCAGCCCTAAACGACAGAATTCACCCCTCCACTTT
TRBJ2-1,TRBV29-1,.,TRBD2,CSVEWGGGAVNEQFF,TGCAGCGTTGAATGGGGCGGGGGGGCCGTCAATGAGCAGTTCTTC
TRBJ2-5,TRBV29-1,.,.,CSVEVGNFETQYF,TGCAGCGTTGAGGTGGGGAACTTTGAGACCCAGTACTTC
TRBJ2-1,TRBV7-9,.,.,CASSLLREQFF,TGTGCCAGCAGCTTATTGCGCGAGCAGTTCTTC
TRBJ1-4,TRBV6-5,.,.,CASSYSKARSNEKLFF,TGTGCCAGCAGTTACTCGAAGGCCAGAAGTAATGAAAAACTGTTTTTT
TRBJ2-1,TRBV20-1,.,.,CSARDVTGSYNEQFF,TGCAGTGCTAGAGACGTCACGGGTTCCTACAATGAGCAGTTCTTC
TRBJ2-7,TRBV12-3/TRBV12-4,.,TRBD2,CASRPGLAGEHEQYF,TGTGCCAGCAGACCGGGACTAGCGGGCGAGCACGAGCAGTACTTC
TRBJ1-1,TRBV7-3,.,.,CASSLRKGGTEAFF,TGTGCCAGCAGCTTAAGGAAGGGGGGCACTGAAGCTTTCTTT